Below, 4 T cell receptor beta chains from the same sample are listed, as sequenced in a study of T cells in Graves' hyperthyroidism and ophthalmopathy. It was RNA transcripts that yielded the amplified TCR beta CDR3 regions. First-round RT-PCR targeting the TCR CDR3 was performed with the HTBI primer set. TCRdb re-derived calls from the multiplex PCR reads in MiXCR, one entry per CDR3 protein. The sample yields some 600,000 distinct CDR3 sequences, around 14% seen once. The sample consisted of blood. These receptors were collected from a woman in her twenties or thirties with Graves' hyperthyroidism that later progressed to Graves' ophthalmopathy.

This clonotype was counted at least ten times. The genes are TRBV19 and TRBJ2-2; 10 bases map to TRBD1. The V gene end was trimmed by 10 bases and the J gene end by 7 bases; junction bases not matched to a gene: 6. The CDR3 extends over 13 amino acids. Per the germline V gene, CDR1 is LNHDA and CDR2 is SQIVND (reference sequence). CDR3 sequence (DNA): TGTGCCACCCTGGGACAGGGGAACGGGGAGCTGTTTTTT. Translation gives CATLGQGNGELFF.

Ten or more counts support this clonotype. The chain couples TRBV24-1 to TRBJ1-1; D gene ambiguous. CDR3 length: 12 amino acids. Germline values: CDR1 KGHDR, CDR2 SFDVKD. V shed 4 bases and J shed 3 bases, with 5 bases lying between them. The CDR3 region has the DNA TGTGCCACCAGTGACGGGGACACTGAAGCTTTCTTT. Translation gives CATSDGDTEAFF.

A note on this clonotype: This CDR3 is missing its conserved last phenylalanine or tryptophan, likely due to a read error. V usage is TRBV7-3 and J usage is TRBJ2-3, with D possibly being TRBD1 (5 bases). Germline lookup yields CDR1 SGHTA and CDR2 FQGTGA. CDR3 length equals 14 residues. V was clipped by 3 bases and J by 1 base, with 8 bases between them. For the CDR3, the DNA is TGTGCCAGCAGCTTGGGGCAGGGCACAGATACGCAGTATGTT. Protein sequence: CASSLGQGTDTQYV.

This clonotype was counted many times. The chain recombines TRBV3-1 with TRBJ2-7, with unresolved D. V shed 5 bases and J shed 2 bases, with 7 bases lying between them. The CDR3 sequence is 12 residues long. The germline V gene encodes CDR1 LGHDT and CDR2 YNNKEL (reference sequence). CDR3 region: CASSYHTYEQYF. The CDR3 DNA reads TGTGCCAGCAGCTACCATACCTACGAGCAGTACTTC.